The sequence of this T cell receptor (beta chain) was determined in a study of shared clonotypes between healthy human individuals. Authors' processing steps: As immunoSEQ supplied junction-only sequences (without quality scores), filtering differed. Data came from immunoSEQ multiplex PCR; TCRdb stores just in-frame clones and leaves some out. That table supplies the V and J calls and clone size; D and trimming were determined from the DNA. Of hundreds of thousands of clones in the sample, around 72% were seen once. The CDR3 length is 14 residues. V lost 6 bases to trimming and J lost 1 base, with 9 bases between them. CDR1 SGHVS and CDR2 FNYEAQ come from the germline V gene. Note on this clone: The same CDR3 is also encoded by other DNA sequences in this sample.

None of the donors, who were healthy HIV-negative adults, had recently had acute infections or vaccinations. Caucasian adults residing in Nashville, Tennessee made up all the donors. CD45RA-negative memory and CD45RA+ naive subsets were split from the CD4+ cells. V usage is TRBV7-6 and J usage is TRBJ2-2, with unresolved D. The sequencing input was memory CD4+ T cells sorted from blood. Noted subset: CD45RA-negative fraction. This TCR was sampled from a woman between 25 and 40 years old in good health. The CDR3 coding sequence is TGTGCCAGCAGTCCCCTCGTGAACACCGGGGAGCTGTTTTTT. It yields the protein CASSPLVNTGELFF.